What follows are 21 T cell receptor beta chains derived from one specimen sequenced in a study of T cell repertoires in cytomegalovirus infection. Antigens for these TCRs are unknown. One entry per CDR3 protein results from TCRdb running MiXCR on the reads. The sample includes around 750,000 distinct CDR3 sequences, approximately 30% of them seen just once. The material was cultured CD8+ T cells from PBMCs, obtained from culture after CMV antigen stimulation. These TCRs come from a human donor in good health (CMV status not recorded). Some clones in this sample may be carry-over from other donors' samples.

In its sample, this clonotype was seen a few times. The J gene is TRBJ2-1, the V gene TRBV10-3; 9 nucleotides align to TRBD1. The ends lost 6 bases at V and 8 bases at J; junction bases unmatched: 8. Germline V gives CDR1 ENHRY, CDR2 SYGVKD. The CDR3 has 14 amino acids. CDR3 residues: CAIRGGQGNDEQFF. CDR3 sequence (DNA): TGTGCCATCAGGGGGGGACAGGGTAACGATGAGCAGTTCTTC.

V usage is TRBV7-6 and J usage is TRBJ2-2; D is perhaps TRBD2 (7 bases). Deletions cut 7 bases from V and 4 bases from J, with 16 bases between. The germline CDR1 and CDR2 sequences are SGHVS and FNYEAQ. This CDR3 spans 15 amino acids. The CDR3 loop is CASTLEGGGTGELFF. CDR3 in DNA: TGTGCCAGCACCCTTGAGGGGGGGGGCACCGGGGAGCTGTTTTTT.

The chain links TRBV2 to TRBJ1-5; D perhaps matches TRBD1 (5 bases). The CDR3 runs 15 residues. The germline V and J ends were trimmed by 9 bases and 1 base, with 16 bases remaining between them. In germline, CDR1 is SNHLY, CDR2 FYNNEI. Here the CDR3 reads CARGTGLRSNQPQHF. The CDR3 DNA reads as TGTGCCAGGGGGACCGGATTGAGGAGCAATCAGCCCCAGCATTTT.

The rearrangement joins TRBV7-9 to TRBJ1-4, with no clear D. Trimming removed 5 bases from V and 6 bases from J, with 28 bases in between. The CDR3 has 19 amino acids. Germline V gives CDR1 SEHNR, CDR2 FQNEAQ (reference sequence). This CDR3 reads CASSPRPGLNLSGYEKLFF. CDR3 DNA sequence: TGTGCCAGCAGCCCCAGACCGGGGTTAAATTTATCCGGGTATGAAAAACTGTTTTTT.

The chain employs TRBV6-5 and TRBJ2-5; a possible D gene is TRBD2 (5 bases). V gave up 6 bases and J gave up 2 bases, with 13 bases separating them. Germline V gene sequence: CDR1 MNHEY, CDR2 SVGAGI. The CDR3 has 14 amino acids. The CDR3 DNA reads TGTGCCAGCAGCGCAGATCCGGGACAAGAGACCCAGTACTTC. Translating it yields CASSADPGQETQYF.

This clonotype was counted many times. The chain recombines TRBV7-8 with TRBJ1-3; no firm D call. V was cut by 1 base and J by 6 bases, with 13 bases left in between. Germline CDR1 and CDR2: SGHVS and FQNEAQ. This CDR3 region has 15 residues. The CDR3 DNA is TGTGCCAGCAGCTTAGATGTTTGGAGGTCAAACACCATATATTTT. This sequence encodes CASSLDVWRSNTIYF.

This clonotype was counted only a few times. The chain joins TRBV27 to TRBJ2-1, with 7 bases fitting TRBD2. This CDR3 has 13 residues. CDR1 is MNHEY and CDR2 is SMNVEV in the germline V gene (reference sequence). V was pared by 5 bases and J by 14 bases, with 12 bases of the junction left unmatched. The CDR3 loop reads CASSPIPAGVEFF. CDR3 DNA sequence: TGTGCCAGCAGTCCTATCCCCGCGGGGGTGGAGTTCTTC.

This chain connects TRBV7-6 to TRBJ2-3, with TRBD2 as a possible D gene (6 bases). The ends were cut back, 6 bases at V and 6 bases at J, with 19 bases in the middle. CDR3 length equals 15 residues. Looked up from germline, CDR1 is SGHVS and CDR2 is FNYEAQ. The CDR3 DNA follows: TGTGCCAGCAGTGGGCGCGGAGGGTTTGGGGATACGCAGTATTTT. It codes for CASSGRGGFGDTQYF.

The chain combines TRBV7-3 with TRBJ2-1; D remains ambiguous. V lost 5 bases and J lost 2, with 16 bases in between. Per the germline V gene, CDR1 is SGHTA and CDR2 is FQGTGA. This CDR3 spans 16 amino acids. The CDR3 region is CASSQLARAPYNEQFF. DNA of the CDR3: TGTGCCAGCAGCCAATTGGCCCGGGCCCCCTACAATGAGCAGTTCTTC. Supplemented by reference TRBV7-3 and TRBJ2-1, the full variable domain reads GAGVSQTPSNKVTEKGKYVELRCDPISGHTALYWYRQSLGQGPEFLIYFQGTGAADDSGLPNDRFFAVRPEGSVSTLKIQRTERGDSAVYLCASSQLARAPYNEQFFGPGTRLTVL.

CDR3 DNA: TGTGCCAGCAACAACGACAGGGAGCTGTTTTTT. It translates to CASNNDRELFF. V is TRBV7-9 and J is TRBJ2-2, with unresolved D. Germline loops: CDR1 SEHNR, CDR2 FQNEAQ (reference sequence). The CDR3 has 11 residues. V was shortened by 7 bases and J by 9 bases, with 9 bases between the two germline ends. The whole variable domain, filled in from reference TRBV7-9 and TRBJ2-2, reads DTGVSQNPRHKITKRGQNVTFRCDPISEHNRLYWYRQTLGQGPEFLTYFQNEAQLEKSRLLSDRFSAERPKGSFSTLEIQRTEQGDSAMYLCASNNDRELFFGEGSRLTVL.

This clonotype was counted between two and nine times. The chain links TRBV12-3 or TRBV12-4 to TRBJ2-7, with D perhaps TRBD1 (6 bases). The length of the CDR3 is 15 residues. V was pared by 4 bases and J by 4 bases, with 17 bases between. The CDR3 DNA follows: TGTGCCAGCAGTTCTCCAGGGGTCGGAGAATACGAGCAGTACTTC. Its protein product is CASSSPGVGEYEQYF.

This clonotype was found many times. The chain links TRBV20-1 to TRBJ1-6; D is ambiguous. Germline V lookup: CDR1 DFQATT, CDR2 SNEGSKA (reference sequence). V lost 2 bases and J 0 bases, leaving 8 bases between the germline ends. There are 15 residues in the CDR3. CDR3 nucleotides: TGCAGTGCTAGACAGGAAAGCTCCTATAATTCACCCCTCCACTTT. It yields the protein CSARQESSYNSPLHF.

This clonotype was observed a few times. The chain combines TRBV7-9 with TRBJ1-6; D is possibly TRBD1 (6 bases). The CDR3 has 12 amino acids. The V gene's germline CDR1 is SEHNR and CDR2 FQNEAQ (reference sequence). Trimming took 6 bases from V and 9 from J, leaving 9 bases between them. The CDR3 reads CASSPGASPLHF. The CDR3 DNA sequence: TGTGCCAGCAGTCCGGGGGCTTCACCCCTCCACTTT.

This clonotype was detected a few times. DNA of the CDR3: TGCAGCGTGAGCACGAACACTGAAGCTTTCTTT. It yields the protein CSVSTNTEAFF. The chain carries TRBV29-1 and TRBJ1-1; D gene uncertain. There are 11 residues in the CDR3. Germline V gene lookup returns CDR1 SQVTM and CDR2 ANQGSEA. V lost 6 bases to trimming and J lost 1 base, with 6 bases between them.

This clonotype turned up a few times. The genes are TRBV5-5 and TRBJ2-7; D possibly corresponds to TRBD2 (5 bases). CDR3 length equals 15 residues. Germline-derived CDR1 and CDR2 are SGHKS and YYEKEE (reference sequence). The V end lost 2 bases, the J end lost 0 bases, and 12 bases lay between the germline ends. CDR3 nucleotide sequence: TGTGCCAGCAGCTTACCCTCCGACTACTCCTACGAGCAGTACGTC. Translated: CASSLPSDYSYEQYV.

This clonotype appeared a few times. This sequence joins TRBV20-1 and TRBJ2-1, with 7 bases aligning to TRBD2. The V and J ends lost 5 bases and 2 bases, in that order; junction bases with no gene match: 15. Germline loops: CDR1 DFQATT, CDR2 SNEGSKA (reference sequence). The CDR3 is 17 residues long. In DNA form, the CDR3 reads TGCAGTGCTCCCGGTCTCCGGGAGGCTCGCGCCTACAATGAGCAGTTCTTC. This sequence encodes CSAPGLREARAYNEQFF.

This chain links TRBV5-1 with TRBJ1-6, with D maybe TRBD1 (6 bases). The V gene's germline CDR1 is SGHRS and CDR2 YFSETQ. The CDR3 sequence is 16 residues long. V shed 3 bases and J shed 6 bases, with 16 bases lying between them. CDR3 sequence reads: CASSYDGGHGNSPLHF. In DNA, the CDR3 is TGCGCCAGCAGCTATGATGGGGGACATGGTAATTCACCCCTCCACTTT.

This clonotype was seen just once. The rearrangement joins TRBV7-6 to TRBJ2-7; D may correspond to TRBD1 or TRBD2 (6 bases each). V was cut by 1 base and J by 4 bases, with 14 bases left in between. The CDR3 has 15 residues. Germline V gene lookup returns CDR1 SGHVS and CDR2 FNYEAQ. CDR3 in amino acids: CASSLGFTGAYEQYF. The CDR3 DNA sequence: TGTGCCAGCAGCTTAGGTTTCACGGGGGCGTACGAGCAGTACTTC. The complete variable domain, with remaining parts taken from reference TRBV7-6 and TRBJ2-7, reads GAGVSQSPRYKVTKRGQDVALRCDPISGHVSLYWYRQALGQGPEFLTYFNYEAQQDKSGLPNDRFSAERPEGSISTLTIQRTEQRDSAMYRCASSLGFTGAYEQYFGPGTRLTVT.

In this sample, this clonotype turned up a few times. The CDR3 DNA reads TGTGCCAGCAGCCCCCTAGCGGGGGGGCCGCATGAGCAGTTCTTC. Protein product: CASSPLAGGPHEQFF. The V call is TRBV6-1, the J call TRBJ2-1; 12 positions agree with TRBD2. The J segment lost 8 bases and the V segment lost 6 bases, leaving 8 bases of the junction unmatched. This CDR3 has 15 amino acids. CDR1 is MNHNS, CDR2 SASEGT, per germline.

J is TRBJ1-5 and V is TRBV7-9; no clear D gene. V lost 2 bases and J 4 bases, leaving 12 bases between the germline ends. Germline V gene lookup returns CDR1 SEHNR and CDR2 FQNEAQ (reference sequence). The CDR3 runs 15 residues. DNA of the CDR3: TGTGCCAGCAGCTTAACGGCAGGCATAAATCAGCCCCAGCATTTT. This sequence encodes CASSLTAGINQPQHF.

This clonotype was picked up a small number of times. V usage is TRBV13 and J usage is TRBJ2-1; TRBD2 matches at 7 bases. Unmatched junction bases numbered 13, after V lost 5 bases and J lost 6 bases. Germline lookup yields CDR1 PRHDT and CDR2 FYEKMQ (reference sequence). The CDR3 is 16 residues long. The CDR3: CASSPGGGKGSNEQFF. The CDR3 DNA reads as TGTGCCAGCAGCCCGGGAGGAGGAAAGGGGTCCAATGAGCAGTTCTTC.